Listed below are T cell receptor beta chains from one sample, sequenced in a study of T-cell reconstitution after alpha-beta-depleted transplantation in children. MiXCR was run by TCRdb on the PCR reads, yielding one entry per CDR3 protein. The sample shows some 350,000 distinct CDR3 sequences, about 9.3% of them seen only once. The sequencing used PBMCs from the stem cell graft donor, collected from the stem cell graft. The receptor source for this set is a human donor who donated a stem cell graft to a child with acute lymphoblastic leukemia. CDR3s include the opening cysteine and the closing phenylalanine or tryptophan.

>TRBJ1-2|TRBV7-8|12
CASSFRGSGYTF
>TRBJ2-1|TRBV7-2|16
CASSLAGLAGGNEQFF
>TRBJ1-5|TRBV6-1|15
CASSPRQGSNQPQHF
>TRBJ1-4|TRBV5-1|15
CASRTSSTTNEKLFF
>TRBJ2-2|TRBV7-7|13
CASSPGLGGELFF
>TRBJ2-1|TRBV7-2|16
CAGAPRGLLSYNEQFF
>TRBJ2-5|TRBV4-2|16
CASSQDRGGGGETQYF
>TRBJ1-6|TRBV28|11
CASLGDSPLHF
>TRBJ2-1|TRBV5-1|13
CASQREDNNEQFF
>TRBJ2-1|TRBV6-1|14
CATSIGGRGDQQFF
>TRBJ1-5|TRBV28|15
CASSFLLGGNQPQHF
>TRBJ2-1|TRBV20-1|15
CSARAGQGSSNEQFF
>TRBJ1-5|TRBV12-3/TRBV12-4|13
CASSYGFNQPQHF
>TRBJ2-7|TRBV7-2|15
CASSTDPGGSTGQYF
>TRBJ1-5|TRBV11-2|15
CASSLVGLSNQPQHF
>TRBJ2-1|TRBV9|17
CASSPLGLAAAGNEQFF
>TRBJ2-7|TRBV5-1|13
CASSSGRGSEQYF
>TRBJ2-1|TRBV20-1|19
CSASRTSGSIKDPYNEQFF
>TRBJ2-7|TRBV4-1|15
CASSQGRAASYEQYF
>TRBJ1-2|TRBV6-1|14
CASSAMRTAYGYTF
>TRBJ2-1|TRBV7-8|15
CASSRDRVDYNEQFF
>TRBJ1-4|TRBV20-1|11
CSARDNEKLFF
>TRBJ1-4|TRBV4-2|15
CASSQVPGTNEKLFF
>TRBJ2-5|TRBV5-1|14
CASSGGRFRETQYF
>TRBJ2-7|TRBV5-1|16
CASSPTFDRVRHEQYF
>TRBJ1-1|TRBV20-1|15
CSAFSEGGLGTEAFF
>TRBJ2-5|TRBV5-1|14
CASRNSGGQETQYF
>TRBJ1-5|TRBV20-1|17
CCARLAGGVISNQPQHF
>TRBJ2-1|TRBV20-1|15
CSARPTSGSHNEQFF
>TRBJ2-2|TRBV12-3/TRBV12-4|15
CASSFRQANTGELFF
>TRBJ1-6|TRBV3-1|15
CASSQDAGSNSPLHF
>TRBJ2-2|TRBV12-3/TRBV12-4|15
CASSTGQGNTGELFF
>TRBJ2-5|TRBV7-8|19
CASSPYRTSGRRAGETQYF
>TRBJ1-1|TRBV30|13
CARTQNLNTEAFF
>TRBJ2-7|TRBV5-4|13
CASSPDGGDEQYF
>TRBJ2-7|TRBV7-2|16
CASSLLSGRPDYEQYF
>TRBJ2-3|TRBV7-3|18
CASSLYRGTRISADTQYF
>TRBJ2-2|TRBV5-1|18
CASSLVYRGNTNTGELFF
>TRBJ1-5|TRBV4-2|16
CASSQGTGPTNQPQHF
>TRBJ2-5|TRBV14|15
CASSQALGTQETQYF
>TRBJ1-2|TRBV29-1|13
CSVEDGLTGGYTF
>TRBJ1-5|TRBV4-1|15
CASSEQRMNNQPQHF